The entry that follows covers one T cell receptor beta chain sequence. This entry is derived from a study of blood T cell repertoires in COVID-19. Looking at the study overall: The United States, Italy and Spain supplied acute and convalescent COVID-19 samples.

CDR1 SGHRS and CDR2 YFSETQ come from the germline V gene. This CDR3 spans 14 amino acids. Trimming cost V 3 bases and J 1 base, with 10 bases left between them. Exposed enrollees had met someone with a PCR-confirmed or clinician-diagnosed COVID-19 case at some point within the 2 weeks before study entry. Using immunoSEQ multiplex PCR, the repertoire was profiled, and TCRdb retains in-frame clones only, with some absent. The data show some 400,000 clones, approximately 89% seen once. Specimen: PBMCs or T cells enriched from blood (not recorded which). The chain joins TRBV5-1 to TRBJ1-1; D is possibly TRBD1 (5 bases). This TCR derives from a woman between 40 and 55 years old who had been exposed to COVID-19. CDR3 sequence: CASSWAGWNTEAFF. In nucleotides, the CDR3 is TGCGCCAGCAGCTGGGCAGGGTGGAACACTGAAGCTTTCTTT.